This TCR beta chain was documented in a study of response to subunit inactivated influenza vaccine (dated by TCRdb to the late 2010s). Study-wide context: Deep quantitative profiling of the T cell receptor repertoire was used in the study to follow responses to a trivalent subunit inactivated influenza vaccine.

In its sample, this clonotype was seen a few times. Its specific antigen is unknown. No base-level quality is on record; no much larger clone is a single base apart. Points the paper makes about the study in general: The authors proposed that each seasonal influenza vaccination may bring in only a limited number of new T cells.

The junction shows trimming of 5 bases on V and 0 bases on J, plus 14 bases between the germline ends. Reading the germline V gene (reference sequence) gives CDR1 SEHNR and CDR2 FQNEAQ. Reading from cysteine to phenylalanine, the CDR3 counts 17 amino acids. Just the 51-base CDR3 DNA is kept, in frame starting at base 1. The method behind the library was RT-PCR. Sequenced using an Illumina HiSeq 2500. TCRdb reprocessed the public reads (quality trimming at Q25 with fastp, clone calling with MiXCR) and kept in-frame beta chains. Every CDR3 protein is listed once, alongside the most common genes and DNA of its rows. The sample table contains about 830,000 distinct CDR3 sequences; only one count was recorded for approximately 18% of them. 11% of the sample is taken by the ten largest.

This receptor was identified in a man aged 45-60 years who received an inactivated influenza vaccine. Donor details come from another sample of the same person, matched by shared clones. The sequencing used PBMCs from blood, collected about 5 days after vaccination. Recombination joined TRBV7-9 with TRBJ2-6; the D call is possibly TRBD1 or TRBD2, each sharing 5 bases. The CDR3 sequence is CASSISRGHSGANVLTF. The nucleotide sequence reads TGTGCCAGCAGCATCAGCCGGGGCCACTCTGGGGCCAACGTCCTGACTTTC. This CDR3, with the reference TRBV7-9 and TRBJ2-6 proteins standing in past its ends, gives the full variable domain DTGVSQNPRHKITKRGQNVTFRCDPISEHNRLYWYRQTLGQGPEFLTYFQNEAQLEKSRLLSDRFSAERPKGSFSTLEIQRTEQGDSAMYLCASSISRGHSGANVLTFGAGSRLTVL.